The rows below give T cell receptor beta chains drawn from one sample of a study of shared clonotypes between healthy human individuals. Clones were read by immunoSEQ multiplex PCR, and TCRdb kept only the in-frame ones, dropping some. The data hold over 850,000 clones, with about 80% observed a single time. The sequenced material came from memory CD4+ T cells from PBMCs. The origin of the receptors is a man younger than 30 in good health. Some clones in this sample may be carry-over from other donors' samples. Each CDR3 is given with its conserved first and last residue. The order of the fields is V gene, D gene, clone size, J gene, CDR3 DNA, CDR3 protein. A D gene is named only where the DNA matches it firmly. Expanded clones are given a class, and other clones once, few, many or no size at all.

>TRBV14|TRBD2|NA|TRBJ2-1
TGTGCCAGCAGCCAGACTTTACTAGCGGGAGACAATGAGCAGTTCTTC
CASSQTLLAGDNEQFF
>TRBV29-1|NA|NA|TRBJ1-4
TGCAGCGTTGGGATCCGGGAAAAACTGTTTTTT
CSVGIREKLFF
>TRBV5-4|TRBD2|NA|TRBJ2-1
TGTGCCAGCAGGCATGGGGGGGACAATGAGCAGTTCTTC
CASRHGGDNEQFF
>TRBV18|NA|NA|TRBJ2-5
TGTGCCAGCTCACCACCGGGGGGAAGGGAGACCCAGTACTTC
CASSPPGGRETQYF
>TRBV10-1|TRBD1|NA|TRBJ2-7
TGCGCCAGCAGTGAGCTGGACAGGGCCTTTTGGGAGCAGTACTTC
CASSELDRAFWEQYF
>TRBV29-1|TRBD1|NA|TRBJ2-7
TGCAGCGTTGGGGAGGGGACAGGGGGCGGTGAGCAGTACTTC
CSVGEGTGGGEQYF
>TRBV29-1|NA|NA|TRBJ1-1
TGCAGCGTCATCATCCAGAGCAACACTGAAGCTTTCTTT
CSVIIQSNTEAFF
>TRBV5-6|NA|once|TRBJ1-1
TGTGCCAGCAGCTTGGATGGAGGATACACTGAAGCTTTCTTT
CASSLDGGYTEAFF
>TRBV5-1|TRBD1|NA|TRBJ2-3
TGCGCCAGCAGCTTCGTAGGGGGCTCTCCTGGGGATACGCAGTATTTT
CASSFVGGSPGDTQYF
>TRBV7-2|NA|NA|TRBJ2-5
TGTGCCAGCACCCTGGATGGGGAGACCCAGTACTTC
CASTLDGETQYF
>TRBV5-8|NA|NA|TRBJ1-1
TGTGCCAGCAGCTTGGAAGCGGAGATGAACACTGAAGCTTTCTTT
CASSLEAEMNTEAFF
>TRBV2|TRBD1|NA|TRBJ2-1
TGTGCCAGCAGCTTACAGGGGGTCGGCTACAATGAGCAGTTCTTC
CASSLQGVGYNEQFF
>TRBV18|NA|NA|TRBJ1-2
TGTGCCAGCTCACCCGCCGGGGTGGAGGGCTACACCTTC
CASSPAGVEGYTF
>TRBV10-2|NA|NA|TRBJ1-2
TGCGCCAGCAGTGAGGGGGGATTGGACTATGGCTACACCTTC
CASSEGGLDYGYTF
>TRBV5-1|TRBD2|NA|TRBJ2-3
TGCGCCAGCAGCTTGACGGCTAGCGGGACGTACACAGATACGCAGTATTTT
CASSLTASGTYTDTQYF
>TRBV2|NA|NA|TRBJ1-2
TGTGCCAGCAGTGAACCAGGGCTCGTTGGCTACACCTTC
CASSEPGLVGYTF
>TRBV27|NA|NA|TRBJ1-4
TGTGCCAGCAGTCCCCGCCGAGTACCTGAAAAACTGTTTTTT
CASSPRRVPEKLFF
>TRBV11-2|NA|NA|TRBJ2-3
TGTGCCAGCAGCTCCCCCAGGGGTTCGGATACGCAGTATTTT
CASSSPRGSDTQYF
>TRBV11-2|TRBD2|NA|TRBJ2-2
TGTGCCAGCAACCCCCCCCCAGCGGGATACACCGGGGAGCTGTTTTTT
CASNPPPAGYTGELFF
>TRBV7-9|NA|NA|TRBJ1-2
TGTGCCAGCAGCCCATTGGCGGGAAATGGCTACACCTTC
CASSPLAGNGYTF
>TRBV7-2|NA|few|TRBJ1-1
TGTGCCAGCAGCTTAGTTTATGGGACTGAAGCTTTCTTT
CASSLVYGTEAFF
>TRBV5-1|NA|NA|TRBJ1-5
TGCGCCAGCAGCTCCGAGGGGGGCCAACATCAGCCCCAGCATTTT
CASSSEGGQHQPQHF
>TRBV28|TRBD2|NA|TRBJ2-3
TGTGCCAGCAGCTTAGCAGTCCGGGGGGTCGATACGCAGTATTTT
CASSLAVRGVDTQYF
>TRBV18|TRBD1|NA|TRBJ2-3
TGTGCCAGCTCACCCAGGGGGCGAACTGCCGGAGATACGCAGTATTTT
CASSPRGRTAGDTQYF
>TRBV28|NA|NA|TRBJ1-4
TGTGCCAGCACTGAAGGACCCTTAGAACTGTTTTTT
CASTEGPLELFF
>TRBV6-6|NA|NA|TRBJ1-5
TGTGCCAGCAGTTACGCAACGTATAGCAATCAGCCCCAGCATTTT
CASSYATYSNQPQHF
>TRBV14|NA|NA|TRBJ1-4
TGTGCCAGCAGCCAAGGGGTCGAAAAACTGTTTTTT
CASSQGVEKLFF
>TRBV27|TRBD2|once|TRBJ2-3
TGTGCCAGCAGTTTATCGAAGGGCGGGAGGGCCCGAGATACGCAGTATTTT
CASSLSKGGRARDTQYF
>TRBV28|TRBD1|once|TRBJ1-5
TGTGCCAGCAGACCCGGACAGGGGTGGAGCAATCAGCCCCAGCATTTT
CASRPGQGWSNQPQHF
>TRBV19|TRBD2|NA|TRBJ2-7
TGTGCCAGTAGTATCGGTATGGGACTAGCGGGAGTTTCCTACGAGCAGTACTTC
CASSIGMGLAGVSYEQYF
>TRBV4-2|TRBD1|NA|TRBJ1-5
TGTGCCAGCAGCCAAGAGGATGTGGGACAGGATAATCAGCCCCAGCATTTT
CASSQEDVGQDNQPQHF
>TRBV30|TRBD1|NA|TRBJ2-2
TGTGCCTGGGGAGAGGGGGCTTGGACCGGGGAGCTGTTTTTT
CAWGEGAWTGELFF
>TRBV27|NA|NA|TRBJ2-7
TGTGCCAGCAGTTTTTTGGGCAGGAGCTCCTACGAGCAGTACTTC
CASSFLGRSSYEQYF
>TRBV29-1|NA|NA|TRBJ1-1
TGCAGCGTTGAAGAACAGGGAGGGACTGAAGCTTTCTTT
CSVEEQGGTEAFF
>TRBV28|NA|NA|TRBJ1-3
TGTGCCAGCAGTTGGGGGGCGCTGGGAAACACCATATATTTT
CASSWGALGNTIYF
>TRBV6-5|TRBD1|many|TRBJ2-7
TGTGCCAGCAGTCCCGGGTGGGACAGCTCCTACGAGCAGTACTTC
CASSPGWDSSYEQYF
>TRBV14|NA|NA|TRBJ2-7
TGTGCCAGCAGCCAATGGCACGAGCAGTACTTC
CASSQWHEQYF
>TRBV11-3|TRBD2|NA|TRBJ2-2
TGTGCCAGCAGCCCTGCCCCCCCCCGGGAGGGTGGCACCGGGGAGCTGTTTTTT
CASSPAPPREGGTGELFF
>TRBV6-1|NA|NA|TRBJ2-3
TGTGCCAGCAGCCCCGAGGGGGGACGGGCAGATACGCAGTATTTT
CASSPEGGRADTQYF
>TRBV28|TRBD2|NA|TRBJ2-1
TGTGCCAGCAGTGGACAAGCGGGAGGGCGTAATGAGCAGTTCTTC
CASSGQAGGRNEQFF